The clone carrying this T cell receptor beta chain was observed a handful of times. Its antigen is not identified. Researchers took RNA transcripts and amplified the TCR beta CDR3 regions from them. In the first-round RT-PCR of the TCR CDR3, the HTBI primer set was used. TCRdb processed the multiplex PCR reads anew with MiXCR; each CDR3 protein has one entry. This table holds approximately 300,000 distinct CDR3 sequences, approximately 19% found once. This entry belongs to a study of T cells in Graves' hyperthyroidism and ophthalmopathy. Germline trimming cut 0 bases from V and 5 bases from J; bases unmatched to any gene: 5. Germline V lookup: CDR1 LNHNV, CDR2 YYDKDF (reference sequence). CDR3 size: 16 residues. With duration under 3 months, ophthalmopathy was active: Clinical Activity Score at least 3, NOSPECS at least 4. Thyroid ultrasound, orbital computed tomography, clinical symptoms, and serum thyroxine and TRAb underpinned diagnoses.

Study findings and constraints: The model predicted ophthalmopathy a median roughly six months before onset. Most clonotypes expanded in thyroid above 0.001 were likewise present in blood.

The TCR originated in a man aged 45-65 years with Graves' ophthalmopathy. Sample: blood. The chain uses TRBV15 and TRBJ2-2, with 8 bases identical to TRBD2. This CDR3 reads CATSRELREVTGELFF. For the CDR3, the DNA is TGTGCCACCAGCAGAGAGCTGCGGGAGGTGACCGGGGAGCTGTTTTTT.